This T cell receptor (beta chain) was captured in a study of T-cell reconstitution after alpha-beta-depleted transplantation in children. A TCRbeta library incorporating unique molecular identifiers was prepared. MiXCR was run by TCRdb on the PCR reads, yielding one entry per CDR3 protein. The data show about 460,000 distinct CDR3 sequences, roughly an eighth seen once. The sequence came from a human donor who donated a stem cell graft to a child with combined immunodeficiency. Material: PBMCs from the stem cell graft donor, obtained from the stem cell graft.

This chain's CDR3 is CASSWQASREQYF. CDR3 nucleotides: TGTGCCAGCAGCTGGCAGGCGAGTAGAGAGCAGTACTTC. This rearrangement joins TRBV7-2 to TRBJ2-7; D is uncertain. V shed 4 bases and J shed 7 bases, with 14 bases lying between them. The CDR3 loop spans 13 amino acids. Germline CDR1 SGHTA, CDR2 FQGNSA.